This T cell receptor beta chain was identified during a study of OX40 agonist ivuxolimab in advanced cancers. General study points: Several nonresponders also turned out to have low normalized T-cell clonal expansion. In the 0.1-3.0 mg/kg groups, partial responders showed among the lowest expansion.

As to this clone: What it binds is unknown.

Only in-frame clones appear in the TCRdb table, and some are missing; sequencing was by immunoSEQ multiplex PCR. Here the sample spans approximately 65,000 clones, roughly 87% being singletons. The source is an adult with an advanced solid tumor such as melanoma, head and neck, liver or kidney cancer. The material was CD4+ or CD8+ T cells sorted from blood, obtained in a trial of the OX40 agonist ivuxolimab.

DNA for the CDR3: TGTGCCTGGAGTGTACGTGAAAAACTGTTTTTT. Translated, it gives CAWSVREKLFF. This rearrangement joins TRBV30 to TRBJ1-4; D ambiguous. Trimming took off 0 bases at V and 7 bases at J, with 3 bases between the two ends. CDR1 is GTSNPN, CDR2 SVGIG, per germline (reference sequence). This CDR3 spans 11 amino acids.